These 7 T cell receptor beta chains were all obtained from the same sample, sequenced in a study of CXCR3-negative and CXCR3-positive naive CD8 T cells. The method, 5' RACE with UMI labels, was used to prepare the TRB cDNA libraries. TCRdb re-called the 5' RACE reads and catalogs CDR3 proteins one per entry, DNA excluded. Recorded for this sample: fewer than 55,000 distinct CDR3 sequences. Sequencing was carried out using naive CXCR3- CD8+ T cells from blood. Subset of the sample: CD45RO-CCR7+CD27+CD95- naive CD8+ T cells lacking CXCR3 (TNR3-). Receptors originate from a human donor in good health. Some clones in this sample may be carry-over from other donors' samples.

The CDR3 here is CASSLDNVEQYF. The chain couples TRBV3-1 to TRBJ2-7; no DNA is available, so the TRBD1 call from TCRdb remains unchecked. Per the germline V gene, CDR1 is LGHDT and CDR2 is YNNKEL (reference sequence). This CDR3 contains 12 residues.

J is TRBJ2-3 and V is TRBV25-1. CDR1 and CDR2 (germline): MGHDK, SYGVNS. This CDR3 region has 11 residues. The CDR3 sequence is CASSVTDTQYF.

This chain connects TRBV6-5 to TRBJ2-5; the D call of TRBD2 rests on TCRdb alone, since no DNA is present to check it. The CDR3 is 15 amino acids. Germline CDR1 is MNHEY and CDR2 is SVGAGI. The CDR3 here is CASSYSGPYQETQYF.

The chain uses TRBV19 and TRBJ2-1; TCRdb's assignment of TRBD2 cannot be checked, as there is no DNA. This CDR3 is built from 13 residues. The germline V gene encodes CDR1 LNHDA and CDR2 SQIVND (reference sequence). CDR3 sequence: CASRISGVSEQFF.

CDR3 sequence reads: CASGVADYNEQFF. The V call is TRBV5-1, the J call TRBJ2-1; TCRdb's D gene call, TRBD2, goes unchecked for lack of DNA. The CDR3 has 13 amino acids. Germline lookup yields CDR1 SGHRS and CDR2 YFSETQ.

The chain couples TRBV28 to TRBJ2-7. The CDR3 totals 11 residues. The germline V gene encodes CDR1 MDHEN and CDR2 SYDVKM. The CDR3 loop is CASSFGYEQYF.

CDR3 in amino acids: CASSPRTSGGNNEQFF. This chain connects TRBV7-6 to TRBJ2-1; without DNA, the TCRdb call of TRBD2 cannot be checked. Germline V gene sequence: CDR1 SGHVS, CDR2 FNYEAQ. The CDR3 contains 16 residues.